This TCR beta chain derives from a study of regulatory T cells in long-lasting Graves disease. Across the study: Prior antithyroid drug treatment in newly diagnosed Graves' patients lasted under 3 months.

The V gene's germline CDR1 is SGHRS and CDR2 YFSETQ. Trimming cost V 4 bases and J 0 bases; bases outside gene matches: 9. The CDR3 loop spans 16 amino acids. Sample time point: newly diagnosed GD, antithyroid drugs for less than 3 months. Making the TCR library involved RNA that had been extracted from PBMCs. Peripheral blood, around 9.9 milliliters per patient, was collected in EDTA tubes. Arm-PCR with iRepertoire HTBI primers amplified the CDR3 regions for these TCR beta libraries. TCRdb re-derived calls from the multiplex PCR reads in MiXCR, one entry per CDR3 protein. The table lists roughly 420,000 distinct CDR3 sequences, 14% of them singletons. These data also featured in a second study, about T cells in Graves' hyperthyroidism and ophthalmopathy. From that paper: Ophthalmopathy got predicted by the model a median around six months before its onset.

The rearrangement uses TRBV5-1 and TRBJ1-1, with TRBD1 matching 7 bases. This receptor was obtained from a woman in her forties or fifties with Graves disease. The starting material was peripheral blood mononuclear cells (PBMCs), obtained at new diagnosis, from a patient treated with antithyroid drugs. The CDR3 region is CASSNLGQQMNTEAFF. In DNA, the CDR3 is TGCGCCAGCAGCAACCTGGGACAGCAAATGAACACTGAAGCTTTCTTT.